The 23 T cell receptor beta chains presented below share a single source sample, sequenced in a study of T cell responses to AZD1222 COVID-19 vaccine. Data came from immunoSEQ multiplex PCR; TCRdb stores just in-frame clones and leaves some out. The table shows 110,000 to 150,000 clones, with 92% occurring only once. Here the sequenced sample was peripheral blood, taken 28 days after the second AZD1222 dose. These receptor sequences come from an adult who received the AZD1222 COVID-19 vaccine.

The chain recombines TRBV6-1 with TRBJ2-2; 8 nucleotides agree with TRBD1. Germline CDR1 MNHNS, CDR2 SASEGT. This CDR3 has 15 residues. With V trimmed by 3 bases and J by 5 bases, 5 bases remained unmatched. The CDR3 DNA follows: TGTGCCAGCAGTGATCGACAGGGGACTACCGGGGAGCTGTTTTTT. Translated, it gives CASSDRQGTTGELFF.

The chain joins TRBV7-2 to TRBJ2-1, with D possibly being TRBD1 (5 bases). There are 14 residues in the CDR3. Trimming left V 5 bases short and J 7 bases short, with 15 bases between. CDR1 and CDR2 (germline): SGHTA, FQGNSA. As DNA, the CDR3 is TGTGCCAGCAGCGCGAATAGGGGCCTTAATGAGCAGTTCTTC. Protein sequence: CASSANRGLNEQFF.

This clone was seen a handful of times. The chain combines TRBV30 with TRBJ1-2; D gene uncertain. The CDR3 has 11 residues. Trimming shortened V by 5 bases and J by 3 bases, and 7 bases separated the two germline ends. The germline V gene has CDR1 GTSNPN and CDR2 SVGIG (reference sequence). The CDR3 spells CAWRLYYGYTF. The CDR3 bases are TGTGCCTGGCGACTGTACTATGGCTACACCTTC.

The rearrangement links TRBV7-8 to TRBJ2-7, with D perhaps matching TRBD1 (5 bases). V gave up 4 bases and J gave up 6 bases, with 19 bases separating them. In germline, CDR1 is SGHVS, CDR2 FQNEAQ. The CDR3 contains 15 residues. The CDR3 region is CASSSVDDSVSEQYF. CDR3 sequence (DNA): TGTGCCAGCAGCTCCGTGGATGACAGTGTCTCCGAGCAGTACTTC.

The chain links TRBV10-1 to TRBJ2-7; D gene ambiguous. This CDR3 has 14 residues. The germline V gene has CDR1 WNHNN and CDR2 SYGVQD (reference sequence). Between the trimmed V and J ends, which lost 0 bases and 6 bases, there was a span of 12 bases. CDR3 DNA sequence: TGCGCCAGCAGTGAGTCTGCAGCTACCAGCGAGCAGTACTTC. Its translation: CASSESAATSEQYF.

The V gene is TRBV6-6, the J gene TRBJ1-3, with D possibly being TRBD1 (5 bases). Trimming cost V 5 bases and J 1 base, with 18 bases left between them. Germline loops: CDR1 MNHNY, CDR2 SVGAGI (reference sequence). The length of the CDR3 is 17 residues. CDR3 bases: TGTGCCAGCAGTCCCCCCCAGGGACGGCCTTCTGGAAACACCATATATTTT. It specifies CASSPPQGRPSGNTIYF.

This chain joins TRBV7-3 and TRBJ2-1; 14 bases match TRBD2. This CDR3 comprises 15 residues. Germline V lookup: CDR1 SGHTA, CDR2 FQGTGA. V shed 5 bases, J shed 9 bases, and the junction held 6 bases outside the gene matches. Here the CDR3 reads CASSAGLAGVGEQFF. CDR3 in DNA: TGTGCCAGCAGCGCGGGACTAGCGGGAGTTGGTGAGCAGTTCTTC.

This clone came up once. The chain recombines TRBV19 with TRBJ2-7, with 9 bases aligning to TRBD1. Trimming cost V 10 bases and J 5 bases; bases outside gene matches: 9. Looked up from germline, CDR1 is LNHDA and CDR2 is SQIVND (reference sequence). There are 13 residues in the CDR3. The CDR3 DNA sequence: TGTGCCACCGCCGGGACAGGGTTTAACGAGCAGTACTTC. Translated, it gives CATAGTGFNEQYF.

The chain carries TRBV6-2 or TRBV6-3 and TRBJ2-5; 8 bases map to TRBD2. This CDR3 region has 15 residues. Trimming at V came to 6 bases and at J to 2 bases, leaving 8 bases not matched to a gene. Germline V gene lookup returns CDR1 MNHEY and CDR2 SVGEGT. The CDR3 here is CASSAATSGQETQYF. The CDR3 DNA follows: TGTGCCAGCAGCGCCGCCACTAGCGGACAAGAGACCCAGTACTTC.

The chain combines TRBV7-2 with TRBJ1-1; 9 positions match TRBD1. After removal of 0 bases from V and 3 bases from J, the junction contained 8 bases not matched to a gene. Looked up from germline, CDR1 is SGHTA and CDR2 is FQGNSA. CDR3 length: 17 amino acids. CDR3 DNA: TGTGCCAGCAGCTTAGCCGGGACAGGGTCGGTGGACACTGAAGCTTTCTTT. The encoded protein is CASSLAGTGSVDTEAFF.

The CDR3 sequence is CASSQGGRVGTEAFF. Written as DNA, the CDR3 is TGTGCCAGCAGCCAAGGCGGCAGGGTAGGCACTGAAGCTTTCTTT. The J gene is TRBJ1-1, the V gene TRBV4-2, with D perhaps TRBD1 (5 bases). V lost 1 base to trimming and J lost 4 bases, with 13 bases between them. Germline V gene lookup returns CDR1 LGHNA and CDR2 YNFKEQ. This CDR3 has 15 residues.

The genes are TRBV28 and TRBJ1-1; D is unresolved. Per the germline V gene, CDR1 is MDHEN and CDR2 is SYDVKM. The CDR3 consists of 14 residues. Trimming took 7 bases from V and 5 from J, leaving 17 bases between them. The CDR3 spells CASTEGLEETEAFF. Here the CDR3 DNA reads TGTGCCAGCACCGAGGGATTAGAGGAAACTGAAGCTTTCTTT.

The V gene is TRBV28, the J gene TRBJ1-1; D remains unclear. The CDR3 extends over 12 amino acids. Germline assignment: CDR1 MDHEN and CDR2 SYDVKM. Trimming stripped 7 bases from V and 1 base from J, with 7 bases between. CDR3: CASTSGNTEAFF. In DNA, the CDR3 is TGTGCCAGCACCTCCGGGAACACTGAAGCTTTCTTT.

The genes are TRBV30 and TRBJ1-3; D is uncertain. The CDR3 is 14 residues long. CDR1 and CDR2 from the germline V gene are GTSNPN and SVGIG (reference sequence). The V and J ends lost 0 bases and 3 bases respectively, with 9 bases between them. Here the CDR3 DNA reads TGTGCCTGGAGTGTGGCGCTGGTTGGAAACACCATATATTTT. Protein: CAWSVALVGNTIYF.

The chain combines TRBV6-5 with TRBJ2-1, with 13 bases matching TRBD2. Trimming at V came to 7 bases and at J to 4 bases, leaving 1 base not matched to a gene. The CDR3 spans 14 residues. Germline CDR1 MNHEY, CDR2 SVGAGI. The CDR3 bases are TGTGCCAGCATGGGACTAGCGGGGTACAATGAGCAGTTCTTC. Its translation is CASMGLAGYNEQFF.

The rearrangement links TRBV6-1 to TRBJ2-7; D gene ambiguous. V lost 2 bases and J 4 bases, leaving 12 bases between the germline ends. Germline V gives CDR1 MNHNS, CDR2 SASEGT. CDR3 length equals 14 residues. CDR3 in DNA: TGTGCCAGCAGTGAAATTGCGGAGCGATACGAGCAGTACTTC. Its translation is CASSEIAERYEQYF.

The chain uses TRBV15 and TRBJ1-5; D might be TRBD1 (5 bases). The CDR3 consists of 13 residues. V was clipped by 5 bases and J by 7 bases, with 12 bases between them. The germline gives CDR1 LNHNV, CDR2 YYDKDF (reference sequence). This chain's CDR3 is CATSQRGDQPQHF. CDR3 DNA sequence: TGTGCCACCAGCCAACGGGGGGACCAGCCCCAGCATTTT. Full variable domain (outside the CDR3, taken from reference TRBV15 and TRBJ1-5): DAMVIQNPRYQVTQFGKPVTLSCSQTLNHNVMYWYQQKSSQAPKLLFHYYDKDFNNEADTPDNFQSRRPNTSFCFLDIRSPGLGDTAMYLCATSQRGDQPQHFGDGTRLSIL.

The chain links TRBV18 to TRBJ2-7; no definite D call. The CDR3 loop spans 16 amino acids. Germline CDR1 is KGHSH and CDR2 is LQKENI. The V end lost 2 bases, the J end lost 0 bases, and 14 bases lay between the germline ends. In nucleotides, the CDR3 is TGTGCCAGCTCACCAGGGTTAGTTTACAGCTCCTACGAGCAGTACTTC. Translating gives CASSPGLVYSSYEQYF.

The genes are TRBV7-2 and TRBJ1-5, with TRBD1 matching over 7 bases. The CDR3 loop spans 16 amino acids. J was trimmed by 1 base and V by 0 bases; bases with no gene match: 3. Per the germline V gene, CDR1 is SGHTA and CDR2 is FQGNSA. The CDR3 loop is CASSLAQGGSNQPQHF. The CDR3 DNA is TGTGCCAGCAGCTTAGCGCAGGGGGGAAGCAATCAGCCCCAGCATTTT.

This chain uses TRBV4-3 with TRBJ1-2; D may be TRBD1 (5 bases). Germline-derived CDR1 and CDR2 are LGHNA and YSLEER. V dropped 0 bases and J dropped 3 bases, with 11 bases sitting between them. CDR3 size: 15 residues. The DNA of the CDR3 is TGCGCCAGCAGCCAAGAGGGGCAGGGTTACTATGGCTACACCTTC. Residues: CASSQEGQGYYGYTF.

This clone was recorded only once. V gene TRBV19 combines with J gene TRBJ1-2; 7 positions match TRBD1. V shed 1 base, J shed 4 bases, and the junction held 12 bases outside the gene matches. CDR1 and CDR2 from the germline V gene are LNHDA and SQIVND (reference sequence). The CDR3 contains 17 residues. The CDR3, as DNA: TGTGCCAGTAGTATAGTACTTAGACGGACAGGACTCTATGGCTACACCTTC. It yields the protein CASSIVLRRTGLYGYTF.

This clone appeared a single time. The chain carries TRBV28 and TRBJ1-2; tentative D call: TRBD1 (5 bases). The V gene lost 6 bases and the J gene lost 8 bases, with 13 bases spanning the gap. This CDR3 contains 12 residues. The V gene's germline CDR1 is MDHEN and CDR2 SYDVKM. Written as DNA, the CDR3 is TGTGCCAGCAGGGGACCCCCCGGCGGCTACACCTTC. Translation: CASRGPPGGYTF.

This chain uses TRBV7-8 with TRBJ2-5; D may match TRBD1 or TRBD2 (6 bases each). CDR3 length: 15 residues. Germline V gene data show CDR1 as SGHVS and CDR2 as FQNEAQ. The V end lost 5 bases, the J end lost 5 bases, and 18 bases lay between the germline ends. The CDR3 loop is CASSGRDTRGETQYF. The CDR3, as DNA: TGTGCCAGCAGCGGGCGGGACACCCGGGGGGAGACCCAGTACTTC.